This T cell receptor beta chain appears in the sequencing data of a study of blood T cell repertoires in COVID-19. Authors' analysis steps: Reference gene primer amplification yielded estimated nucleated cell counts. Sequencing was performed with immunoSEQ multiplex PCR; in TCRdb, only in-frame clones are kept and a portion is missing. V, J and clone size were drawn from that table, and D and trimming were deduced from the DNA. The data hold over 250,000 clones, with roughly 85% observed a single time. This CDR3 region has 15 residues. The germline CDR1 and CDR2 sequences are GTSNPN and SVGIG (reference sequence). V was pared by 3 bases and J by 8 bases, with 15 bases of the junction left unmatched.

The chain links TRBV30 to TRBJ2-7; 8 bases map to TRBD1. Sequenced input: peripheral blood. The clonotype comes from a woman in her 70s with acute or convalescent COVID-19. CDR3 bases: TGTGCCTGGAGCTCCAAGCGGACAGGGTGGAAAAAGCAGTACTTC. Amino acids: CAWSSKRTGWKKQYF.